This is a list of T cell receptor beta chains from one sample in a study of blood T cell repertoires in COVID-19. TCRdb's copy holds only in-frame clones and misses some; the assay was immunoSEQ multiplex PCR. The sample shows about 190,000 clones, about four fifths of them seen only once. Sequenced: peripheral blood. The source of these receptors is a woman in her 40s with acute or convalescent COVID-19. CDR3s include the opening cysteine and the closing phenylalanine or tryptophan.

CDR3 | J | V | length
CSALLTDTQYF | TRBJ2-3 | TRBV20-1 | 11
CASSLARGDTGELFF | TRBJ2-2 | TRBV5-1 | 15
CSANVEAFF | TRBJ1-1 | TRBV20-1 | 9
CASVFRTEAFF | TRBJ1-1 | TRBV12-3/TRBV12-4 | 11
CASSSQQGQGVHF | TRBJ1-6 | TRBV5-4 | 13
CASTGLGQGDYEQYF | TRBJ2-7 | TRBV27 | 15
CASSPPRGVLAGNEQFF | TRBJ2-1 | TRBV28 | 17
CASSLGIGGSYNEQFF | TRBJ2-1 | TRBV7-7 | 16
CASSYVSEQYF | TRBJ2-7 | TRBV6-5 | 11
CASSSQGARATEAFF | TRBJ1-1 | TRBV11-2 | 15
CASSLLAPGETDTQYF | TRBJ2-3 | TRBV18 | 16
CASSSLGSSYEQYF | TRBJ2-7 | TRBV11-2 | 14
CASSQGGTYGYTF | TRBJ1-2 | TRBV4-1 | 13
CASRFDNSPLHF | TRBJ1-6 | TRBV5-1 | 12
CASSLYDRVTGYTF | TRBJ1-2 | TRBV7-9 | 14
CASRVAGGSGNTIYF | TRBJ1-3 | TRBV27 | 15
CASSEAGQGGNQPQHF | TRBJ1-5 | TRBV2 | 16
CASSLGQQETQYF | TRBJ2-5 | TRBV7-9 | 13
CASSPDRGYENTEAFF | TRBJ1-1 | TRBV27 | 16
CSVVSQGDGNTIYF | TRBJ1-3 | TRBV29-1 | 14
CASSLGRREAFF | TRBJ1-1 | TRBV12-3/TRBV12-4 | 12
CASSWGQYYEQYF | TRBJ2-7 | TRBV27 | 13
CASSTLTGGSTDTQYF | TRBJ2-3 | TRBV5-1 | 16
CASSLEDSPGSPLHF | TRBJ1-6 | TRBV11-2 | 15
CASSHPGTGYNEQFF | TRBJ2-1 | TRBV16 | 15
CASSQEWYRVATNEKLFF | TRBJ1-4 | TRBV4-1 | 18
CASSLGDRGFQPQHF | TRBJ1-5 | TRBV28 | 15
CASSLRAGIGSGANVLTF | TRBJ2-6 | TRBV28 | 18
CASSKGQDNSPLHF | TRBJ1-6 | TRBV5-1 | 14
CASSFPRGLAGSEQYF | TRBJ2-7 | TRBV28 | 16
CASSQLRLAPYNEQFF | TRBJ2-1 | TRBV3-1/TRBV3-2 | 16
CASSPPGSRYNEQFF | TRBJ2-1 | TRBV18 | 15
CASSPWGTVSSYEQYF | TRBJ2-7 | TRBV18 | 16
CASSQNAFNEKLFF | TRBJ1-4 | TRBV28 | 14
CASSPRQADGYTF | TRBJ1-2 | TRBV6-5 | 13
CASSGAGDANYGYTF | TRBJ1-2 | TRBV28 | 15
CASTAGTGAYQPQHF | TRBJ1-5 | TRBV2 | 15
CASSLGSLLNEQFF | TRBJ2-1 | TRBV11-2 | 14
CASSPPSWSGGYNEQFF | TRBJ2-1 | TRBV18 | 17
CASSSGYGTDTQYF | TRBJ2-3 | TRBV28 | 14
CASSPPGGSTEAFF | TRBJ1-1 | TRBV28 | 14
CASSPNRGVPQHF | TRBJ1-5 | TRBV18 | 13
CAAKPGGGNTGELFF | TRBJ2-2 | TRBV27 | 15
CASSYTGQVEGKLFF | TRBJ1-4 | TRBV6-6 | 15
CASSSILAAYEQYF | TRBJ2-7 | TRBV14 | 14
CASSLGVAGGGIQYF | TRBJ2-4 | TRBV5-6 | 15
CASSGQGLPEAFF | TRBJ1-1 | TRBV2 | 13
CASSSGMGNEKLFF | TRBJ1-4 | TRBV7-9 | 14
CASSQTNYRGNNEKLFF | TRBJ1-4 | TRBV4-1 | 17
CAISDFRGRGQPQHF | TRBJ1-5 | TRBV10-3 | 15
CASSPGQSSLNTEAFF | TRBJ1-1 | TRBV2 | 16